Following are 23 T cell receptor beta chains from one sample sequenced in a study of CD8 T cells in Susac syndrome. Random hexamers were used to reverse transcribe an amount of about 0.45 to 1 ug RNA. TCRdb fed the immunoSEQ multiplex PCR reads into MiXCR, producing one record per CDR3 protein. This repertoire shows 250,000 or so distinct CDR3 sequences, 80% to 95% found once; its top ten account for roughly 0.072%. Sample: CD4+ T cells from PBMCs. The receptors were gathered from a human donor with multiple sclerosis.

The chain joins TRBV18 to TRBJ1-2, with a weak D call TRBD1 (6 bases). This CDR3 is built from 13 residues. The V and J ends lost 6 bases and 6 bases respectively, with 14 bases between them. The germline gives CDR1 KGHSH, CDR2 LQKENI. This chain's CDR3 is CASSPTDRNGYTF. CDR3 nucleotide sequence: TGTGCCAGCTCTCCGACGGACAGAAATGGCTACACCTTC.

The J gene is TRBJ2-3, the V gene TRBV6-1, with 10 bases identical to TRBD1. V dropped 4 bases and J dropped 6; count of bases not matched to a gene: 7. The CDR3 has 15 residues. Germline V gene data show CDR1 as MNHNS and CDR2 as SASEGT. The CDR3 sequence is CASSVETGGDDTQYF. The CDR3 nucleotides are TGTGCCAGCAGTGTTGAGACAGGGGGCGATGATACGCAGTATTTT.

The gene calls are TRBV30 and TRBJ1-2; TRBD1 might be the D (5 bases). The CDR3 is 12 amino acids. Germline loops: CDR1 GTSNPN, CDR2 SVGIG (reference sequence). V was shortened by 1 base and J by 8 bases, with 11 bases between the two germline ends. The CDR3 DNA sequence: TGTGCCTGGAGTGCCGGGGGTTGGGGCTACACCTTC. Amino acid sequence: CAWSAGGWGYTF.

The J gene is TRBJ1-5, the V gene TRBV20-1; maybe TRBD1 (6 bases). This CDR3 contains 13 residues. V was pared by 5 bases and J by 6 bases, with 14 bases between. Germline-derived CDR1 and CDR2 are DFQATT and SNEGSKA (reference sequence). DNA of the CDR3: TGCAGTGCTTGGGGCAGGGGCAGTCAGCCCCAGCATTTT. Residues: CSAWGRGSQPQHF.

The rearrangement joins TRBV7-3 to TRBJ2-4; D may be TRBD2 (7 bases). The germline V gene encodes CDR1 SGHTA and CDR2 FQGTGA. The CDR3 spans 15 residues. Trimming took off 1 base at V and 6 bases at J, with 13 bases between the two ends. CDR3 sequence reads: CASSLRGGAGNIQYF. CDR3 coding DNA: TGTGCCAGCAGCTTAAGAGGGGGGGCAGGAAACATTCAGTACTTC. The entire variable domain, with the rest obtained from reference TRBV7-3 and TRBJ2-4, is as follows: GAGVSQTPSNKVTEKGKYVELRCDPISGHTALYWYRQSLGQGPEFLIYFQGTGAADDSGLPNDRFFAVRPEGSVSTLKIQRTERGDSAVYLCASSLRGGAGNIQYFGAGTRLSVL.

A single count supports this clonotype. The rearrangement joins TRBV13 to TRBJ2-7; D may match TRBD1 or TRBD2 (5 bases each). The length of the CDR3 is 19 residues. Germline V gene lookup returns CDR1 PRHDT and CDR2 FYEKMQ (reference sequence). The V and J ends lost 2 bases and 0 bases respectively, with 23 bases between them. As DNA, the CDR3 is TGTGCCAGCAGCTTAAGGTCCCCGGGACCTGCCAAAGCCTCCTACGAGCAGTACTTC. Its translation: CASSLRSPGPAKASYEQYF.

The V and J genes are TRBV19 and TRBJ2-3, with D tentatively TRBD2 (6 bases). This CDR3 spans 15 amino acids. V gave up 5 bases and J gave up 0 bases, with 12 bases separating them. The germline V gene has CDR1 LNHDA and CDR2 SQIVND (reference sequence). The CDR3: CASSASAPSTDTQYF. CDR3 DNA sequence: TGTGCCAGTAGTGCTAGCGCCCCTAGCACAGATACGCAGTATTTT.

CDR3 region: CASSQSISAGRDRADQPQHF. CDR3 sequence (DNA): TGCGCCAGCAGTCAATCGATTAGCGCTGGCCGAGACAGGGCCGATCAGCCCCAGCATTTT. The chain recombines TRBV23-1 with TRBJ1-5; 7 bases are shared with TRBD1. TRBV23-1 is an ORF; its function is uncertain. The CDR3 runs to 20 residues. The V gene end was trimmed by 0 bases and the J gene end by 5 bases; junction bases not matched to a gene: 19.

V usage is TRBV3-1 and J usage is TRBJ2-5; D is undetermined. V lost 4 bases to trimming and J lost 4 bases, with 10 bases between them. This CDR3 contains 13 residues. Germline CDR1 and CDR2: LGHDT and YNNKEL (reference sequence). The CDR3 loop is CASSPPQGETQYF. For the CDR3, the DNA is TGTGCCAGCAGCCCTCCACAAGGAGAGACCCAGTACTTC.

The chain employs TRBV5-1 and TRBJ2-5, with D unclear. Germline-derived CDR1 and CDR2 are SGHRS and YFSETQ. The V end lost 0 bases, the J end lost 9 bases, and 15 bases lay between the germline ends. The CDR3 covers 14 residues. The CDR3 bases are TGCGCCAGCAGCTTGGTGTCGGACCCCTTTTCCCAGTACTTC. It is translated as CASSLVSDPFSQYF. Full variable domain (missing parts from reference TRBV5-1 and TRBJ2-5): KAGVTQTPRYLIKTRGQQVTLSCSPISGHRSVSWYQQTPGQGLQFLFEYFSETQRNKGNFPGRFSGRQFSNSRSEMNVSTLELGDSALYLCASSLVSDPFSQYFGPGTRLLVL.

This clonotype appeared a single time. The V and J genes are TRBV19 and TRBJ1-5; D remains unclear. The CDR3 runs 13 residues. CDR1 LNHDA and CDR2 SQIVND come from the germline V gene (reference sequence). Trimming cost V 5 bases and J 3 bases, with 8 bases left between them. In nucleotides, the CDR3 is TGTGCCAGTAGTCAGAGTGACAATCAGCCCCAGCATTTT. Amino acids: CASSQSDNQPQHF.

This clonotype turned up a few times. V and J are TRBV5-1 and TRBJ2-7, with D possibly being TRBD1 (6 bases). This CDR3 has 13 amino acids. Looked up from germline, CDR1 is SGHRS and CDR2 is YFSETQ. V shed 4 bases and J shed 4 bases, with 12 bases lying between them. The CDR3 sequence is CASSADSYYEQYF. The CDR3 nucleotides are TGCGCCAGCAGCGCGGACAGTTATTACGAGCAGTACTTC.

This sequence joins TRBV6-1 and TRBJ2-7, with D perhaps assigned TRBD1 or TRBD2 (5 bases each). Trimming removed 6 bases from V and 2 bases from J, with 14 bases in between. The germline CDR1 and CDR2 sequences are MNHNS and SASEGT. The CDR3 has 14 residues. The CDR3 loop reads CASRAAGTTYEQYF. The CDR3 bases are TGTGCCAGCAGAGCAGCCGGGACCACCTACGAGCAGTACTTC.

The chain links TRBV29-1 to TRBJ2-5; no firm D call. The ends were cut back, 4 bases at V and 0 bases at J, with 6 bases in the middle. CDR1 SQVTM and CDR2 ANQGSEA come from the germline V gene. The CDR3 totals 12 residues. The CDR3 coding sequence is TGCAGCGTTGCGAACAACCAAGAGACCCAGTACTTC. It specifies CSVANNQETQYF.

This clonotype was seen a single time. The chain combines TRBV9 with TRBJ2-3; the D is unclear. Deletions cut 0 bases from V and 7 bases from J, with 9 bases between. The CDR3 covers 13 residues. Germline CDR1 reads SGDLS; CDR2 reads YYNGEE. CDR3 nucleotide sequence: TGTGCCAGCAGCGTAGCCGGAATCAATACGCAGTATTTT. Translating gives CASSVAGINTQYF.

J is TRBJ2-5 and V is TRBV2, with 11 bases fitting TRBD2. Germline values: CDR1 SNHLY, CDR2 FYNNEI. This CDR3 region has 15 residues. Losses at the gene ends were 8 bases for V and 5 bases for J; bases not matched to a gene: 10. CDR3 in amino acids: CASGILAGGRETQYF. CDR3 DNA: TGTGCCAGCGGGATCCTAGCGGGGGGCAGGGAGACCCAGTACTTC.

This rearrangement joins TRBV3-1 to TRBJ2-3; 9 nucleotides agree with TRBD2. This CDR3 contains 16 residues. CDR1 and CDR2 (germline): LGHDT, YNNKEL (reference sequence). The V and J ends lost 0 bases and 6 bases, in that order; junction bases with no gene match: 7. CDR3 amino acids: CASSQDRVAGEDTQYF. The CDR3 DNA is TGTGCCAGCAGCCAAGATAGGGTAGCGGGAGAGGATACGCAGTATTTT.

The chain uses TRBV12-3 or TRBV12-4 and TRBJ1-2; TRBD1 matches at 7 bases. Losses at the gene ends were 1 base for V and 4 bases for J; bases not matched to a gene: 6. The CDR3 has 15 amino acids. The CDR3 protein is CASSLVPGTVYGYTF. Written as DNA, the CDR3 is TGTGCCAGCAGTTTAGTACCCGGGACAGTCTATGGCTACACCTTC.

In its sample, this clonotype was seen once. V usage is TRBV28 and J usage is TRBJ1-2, with D unresolved. V shed 3 bases and J shed 4 bases, with 9 bases lying between them. This CDR3 region has 13 residues. The germline CDR1 and CDR2 sequences are MDHEN and SYDVKM. The CDR3 sequence: CASSFQVSYGYTF. In DNA form, the CDR3 reads TGTGCCAGCAGTTTCCAGGTATCCTATGGCTACACCTTC.

V is TRBV27 and J is TRBJ2-3; no definite D call. The CDR3 loop spans 13 amino acids. Trimming stripped 4 bases from V and 0 bases from J, with 5 bases between. Germline V gene lookup returns CDR1 MNHEY and CDR2 SMNVEV (reference sequence). Here the CDR3 reads CASSSHSTDTQYF. In DNA form, the CDR3 reads TGTGCCAGCAGTTCTCATAGCACAGATACGCAGTATTTT.

The J gene is TRBJ1-1, the V gene TRBV20-1, with D possibly matching TRBD1 (6 bases). The CDR3 is 13 residues long. Germline values: CDR1 DFQATT, CDR2 SNEGSKA (reference sequence). The V and J ends lost 6 bases and 4 bases respectively, with 15 bases between them. CDR3 in DNA: TGCAGTGCGAGTGGGGAGGGGGGCACTGAAGCTTTCTTT. Its protein is CSASGEGGTEAFF.

The chain uses TRBV6-2 or TRBV6-3 and TRBJ1-6, with TRBD1 identical over 8 bases. The CDR3 is made up of 16 amino acids. The trim removed 0 bases at V and 6 bases at J, leaving 4 bases unmatched. Germline lookup yields CDR1 MNHEY and CDR2 SVGEGT. In nucleotides, the CDR3 is TGTGCCAGCAGTTACTCGCGGGACAGGATTAATTCACCCCTCCACTTT. Translating gives CASSYSRDRINSPLHF.

A single count supports this clonotype. This chain joins TRBV23-1 and TRBJ1-2, with D possibly TRBD1 on 5 matching bases. TRBV23-1 is identified as an open reading frame with a role that is uncertain. The germline V and J ends were trimmed by 0 bases and 0 bases, with 14 bases remaining between them. CDR3 length: 17 residues. In nucleotides, the CDR3 is TGCGCCAGCAGTCAATCGCACAGGAAAGTTTCTAACTATGGCTACACCTTC. Amino acid sequence: CASSQSHRKVSNYGYTF.